This T cell receptor (beta chain) emerged from a study of T cells in Graves' hyperthyroidism and ophthalmopathy. Study-level findings and limits: Ophthalmopathy onset followed model prediction by a median about 6.5 months.

V dropped 5 bases and J dropped 3 bases, with 13 bases sitting between them. This CDR3 spans 14 amino acids. Germline V gene sequence: CDR1 SNHLY, CDR2 FYNNEI. Clinical symptoms, serum thyroxine and TRAb, thyroid ultrasound and orbital computed tomography were used for the diagnoses. RNA transcripts provided the source from which TCR beta CDR3 regions were amplified. HTBI primers were employed in a first-round RT-PCR of the TCR CDR3. TCRdb independently ran MiXCR on the multiplex PCR reads; one entry per CDR3 protein. This table holds approximately 640,000 distinct CDR3 sequences, about 45% found once. For this clonotype: Its specificity is unknown.

The chain uses TRBV2 and TRBJ1-2; D is uncertain. The sequencing input was peripheral blood or thyroid tissue (not recorded which). The receptor was isolated from an adult man with Graves' disease, either hyperthyroidism or ophthalmopathy (not recorded which). CDR3 nucleotide sequence: TGTGCCAGCAGTTTCGGATTGGGCGACTATGGCTACACCTTC. It translates to CASSFGLGDYGYTF.